Shown below are 4 T cell receptor beta chains from a single sample sequenced in a study of blood T cell repertoires in COVID-19. Produced via immunoSEQ multiplex PCR; TCRdb's table is partial and in-frame only. Here the sample spans about 240,000 clones, approximately 78% being singletons. What was sequenced was peripheral blood. The receptors were gathered from a woman between 18 and 29 years old with acute or convalescent COVID-19.

The chain carries TRBV4-3 and TRBJ2-7, with TRBD2 as a possible D gene (6 bases). The CDR3 loop spans 14 amino acids. The germline V gene has CDR1 LGHNA and CDR2 YSLEER. Trimming cost V 4 bases and J 1 base, with 11 bases left between them. The CDR3, as DNA: TGCGCCAGCAGCCTAGCGGAGGAATCCTACGAGCAGTACTTC. Amino acids: CASSLAEESYEQYF.

V usage is TRBV29-1 and J usage is TRBJ1-2; D might be TRBD1 (6 bases). V lost 4 bases to trimming and J lost 3 bases, with 12 bases between them. The CDR3 length is 13 residues. Germline V CDR1 and CDR2: SQVTM, ANQGSEA. CDR3 region: CSVGGGLDYGYTF. CDR3 DNA sequence: TGCAGCGTTGGAGGGGGATTGGACTATGGCTACACCTTC.

Remarks on this clone: Additional DNA sequences in this sample encode the identical CDR3. The rearrangement links TRBV7-9 to TRBJ2-7, with D tentatively TRBD2 (6 bases). This CDR3 has 15 residues. Germline V gene data show CDR1 as SEHNR and CDR2 as FQNEAQ (reference sequence). V lost 5 bases and J lost 0, with 14 bases in between. CDR3 bases: TGTGCCAGCAGCCCACCTGGGGGGAGCTCCTACGAGCAGTACTTC. It yields the protein CASSPPGGSSYEQYF.

The rearrangement links TRBV27 to TRBJ1-2, with 8 nucleotides matching TRBD1. Germline values: CDR1 MNHEY, CDR2 SMNVEV (reference sequence). The J segment lost 5 bases and the V segment lost 5 bases, leaving 7 bases of the junction unmatched. This CDR3 region has 14 residues. The CDR3 spells CASSLRGPGYGYTF. In DNA form, the CDR3 reads TGTGCCAGCAGTCTCAGGGGGCCAGGGTATGGCTACACCTTC.